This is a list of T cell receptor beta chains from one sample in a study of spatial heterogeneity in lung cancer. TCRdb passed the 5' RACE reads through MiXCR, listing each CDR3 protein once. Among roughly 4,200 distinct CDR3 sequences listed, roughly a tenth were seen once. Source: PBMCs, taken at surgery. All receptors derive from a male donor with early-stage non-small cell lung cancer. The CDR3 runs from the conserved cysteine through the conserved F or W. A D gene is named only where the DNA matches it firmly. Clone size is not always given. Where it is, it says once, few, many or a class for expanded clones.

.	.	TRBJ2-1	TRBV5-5	CASSLLVAGAAYEQFF	TGTGCCAGCAGCTTGCTTGTCGCGGGGGCCGCTTATGAGCAGTTCTTC
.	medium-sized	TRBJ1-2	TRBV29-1	CSVSPLEGYTF	TGCAGCGTCAGCCCATTAGAGGGCTACACCTTC
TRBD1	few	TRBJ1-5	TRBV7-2	CASSLAPGQGSNQPQHF	TGTGCCAGCAGCTTAGCCCCTGGACAGGGAAGCAATCAGCCCCAGCATTTT
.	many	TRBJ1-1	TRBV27	CASRGSYTEAFF	TGTGCCAGCAGGGGCAGCTACACTGAAGCTTTCTTT
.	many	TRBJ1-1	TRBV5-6	CASSLAGNTEAFF	TGTGCCAGCAGCTTAGCCGGCAACACTGAAGCTTTCTTT
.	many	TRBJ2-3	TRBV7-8	CASSRPYSTDTQYF	TGTGCCAGCAGCCGACCTTATAGCACAGATACGCAGTATTTT
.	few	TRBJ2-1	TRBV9	CASDRDGDYNEQFF	TGTGCCAGCGACCGGGACGGCGATTACAATGAGCAGTTCTTC
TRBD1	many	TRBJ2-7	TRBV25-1	CASSARRGSSEQYF	TGTGCCAGCAGTGCCCGCAGGGGGTCGTCCGAGCAGTACTTC
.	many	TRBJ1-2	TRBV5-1	CASSPSGSLSRYYGYTF	TGCGCCAGCAGCCCCTCAGGAAGTTTGAGTCGGTACTATGGCTACACCTTC
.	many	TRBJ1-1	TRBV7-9	CASSLAMGKGKAFF	TGTGCCAGCAGCTTAGCGATGGGAAAGGGCAAGGCTTTCTTT
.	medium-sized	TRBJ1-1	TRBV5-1	CASSFDPGYVEAFF	TGCGCCAGCAGTTTTGACCCAGGGTATGTTGAAGCTTTCTTT
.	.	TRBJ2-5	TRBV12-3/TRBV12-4	CASRSQGRETQYF	TGTGCCAGCAGGTCACAGGGCCGGGAGACCCAGTACTTC
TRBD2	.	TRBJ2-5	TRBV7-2	CASSSGEETQYF	TGTGCCAGCAGTAGCGGGGAAGAGACCCAGTACTTC
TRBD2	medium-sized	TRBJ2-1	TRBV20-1	CSALGVAGPRYNEQFF	TGCAGTGCTCTAGGGGTAGCGGGGCCCAGGTACAATGAGCAGTTCTTC
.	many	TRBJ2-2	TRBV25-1	CASVILQGNKTNTGELFF	TGTGCCAGCGTTATCCTACAGGGAAACAAAACGAACACCGGGGAGCTGTTTTTT
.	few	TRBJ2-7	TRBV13	CASSHRDEQYF	TGTGCCAGCAGCCACAGGGACGAGCAGTACTTC
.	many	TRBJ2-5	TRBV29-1	CSVEGEGGRSQETQYF	TGCAGCGTTGAAGGGGAAGGGGGACGGAGCCAAGAGACCCAGTACTTC
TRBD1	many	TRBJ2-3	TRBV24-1	CATSDFHRRPGQGRTDTQYF	TGTGCCACCAGTGATTTTCACCGGAGACCGGGACAGGGGCGGACAGATACGCAGTATTTT
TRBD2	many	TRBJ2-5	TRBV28	CASSRGLAGPGTQYF	TGTGCCAGCAGTCGGGGACTAGCGGGGCCAGGGACCCAGTACTTC
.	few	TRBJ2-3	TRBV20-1	CSARVSGSTDTQYF	TGCAGTGCTAGAGTATCTGGCAGCACAGATACGCAGTATTTT
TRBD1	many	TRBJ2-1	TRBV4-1	CASSPTGQDYNEQFF	TGCGCCAGCAGCCCCACCGGACAGGACTACAATGAGCAGTTCTTC
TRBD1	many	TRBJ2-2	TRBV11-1	CASSPHTGGSANTGELFF	TGTGCCAGCAGCCCCCACACAGGGGGGAGTGCGAACACCGGGGAGCTGTTTTTT
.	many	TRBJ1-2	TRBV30	CAWSGGFYGYTF	TGTGCCTGGAGTGGGGGATTTTATGGCTACACCTTC
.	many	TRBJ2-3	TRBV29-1	CSVREASTDTQYF	TGCAGCGTACGAGAAGCTAGCACAGATACGCAGTATTTT
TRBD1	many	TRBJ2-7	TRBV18	CASSPPAPNRGSSYEQYF	TGTGCCAGCTCACCACCGGCTCCGAACAGGGGTAGCTCCTACGAGCAGTACTTC
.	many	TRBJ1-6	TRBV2	CASSAPISPLHF	TGTGCCAGCAGTGCCCCCATCTCACCCCTCCACTTT
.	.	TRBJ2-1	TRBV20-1	CSARDWPGVGNEQFF	TGCAGTGCTAGAGATTGGCCAGGGGTTGGCAATGAGCAGTTCTTC
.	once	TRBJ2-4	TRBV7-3	CASSPDGDYIQYF	TGTGCCAGCAGCCCCGACGGTGACTACATTCAGTACTTC
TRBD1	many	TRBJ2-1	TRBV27	CTSRTGAINEQFF	TGTACCAGCAGGACAGGGGCAATAAATGAGCAGTTCTTC
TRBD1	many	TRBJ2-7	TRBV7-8	CASSLVTGVHEQYF	TGTGCCAGCAGCTTAGTGACAGGGGTCCACGAGCAGTACTTC
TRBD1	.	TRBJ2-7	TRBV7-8	CASSPRQGRNEQYF	TGTGCCAGCAGCCCTCGACAGGGGAGGAACGAGCAGTACTTC
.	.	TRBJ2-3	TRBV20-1	CSASITGASGTQYF	TGCAGTGCTAGTATCACGGGGGCGTCCGGTACGCAGTATTTT
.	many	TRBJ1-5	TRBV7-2	CASSLGQDQPQHF	TGTGCCAGCAGCTTAGGGCAAGATCAGCCCCAGCATTTT
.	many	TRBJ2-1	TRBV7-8	CASSLAPPGQSSYNEQSF	TGTGCCAGCAGCTTAGCCCCTCCAGGCCAGAGCTCCTACAATGAGCAGTCCTTC
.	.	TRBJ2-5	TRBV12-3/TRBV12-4	CASSAAAQETQYF	TGTGCCAGCTCGGCAGCGGCCCAAGAGACCCAGTACTTC
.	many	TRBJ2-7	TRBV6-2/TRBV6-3	CASSWDSYEQYF	TGTGCCAGCAGCTGGGACTCCTACGAGCAGTACTTC
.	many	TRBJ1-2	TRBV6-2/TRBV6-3	CASSYTGGGPYGYTF	TGTGCCAGCAGTTACACCGGAGGGGGACCCTATGGCTACACCTTC
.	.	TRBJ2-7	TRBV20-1	CSARSDYEQYF	TGCAGTGCAAGATCCGATTACGAGCAGTACTTC
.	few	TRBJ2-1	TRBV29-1	CSVETGQGANNEQFF	TGCAGCGTTGAAACTGGGCAGGGAGCCAACAATGAGCAGTTCTTC
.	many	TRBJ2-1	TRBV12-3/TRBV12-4	CASSRGNEQFF	TGTGCCAGCAGCCGGGGGAATGAGCAGTTCTTC
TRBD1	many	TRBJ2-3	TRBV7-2	CASSLGQAFPDTQYF	TGTGCCAGCAGCTTGGGACAGGCTTTCCCAGATACGCAGTATTTT
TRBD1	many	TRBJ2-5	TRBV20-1	CSVPTGSQETQYF	TGCAGTGTCCCGACAGGGTCCCAAGAGACCCAGTACTTC
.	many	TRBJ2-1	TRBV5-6	CASSLEENEQFF	TGTGCCAGCAGCTTGGAGGAGAATGAGCAGTTCTTC
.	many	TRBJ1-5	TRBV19	CASIATRGGQPQHF	TGTGCCAGTATCGCAACACGTGGCGGTCAGCCCCAGCATTTT
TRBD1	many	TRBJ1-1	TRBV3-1	CASSPQGQPNTEAFF	TGTGCCAGCAGCCCACAGGGACAGCCGAACACTGAAGCTTTCTTT
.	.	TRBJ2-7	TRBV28	CASRTGPSYEQYF	TGTGCCAGCAGAACAGGGCCTTCCTACGAGCAGTACTTC
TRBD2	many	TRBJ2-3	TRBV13	CASSRELAGGSSSTDTQYF	TGTGCCAGCAGCCGGGAACTAGCGGGGGGAAGTAGTAGCACAGATACGCAGTATTTT
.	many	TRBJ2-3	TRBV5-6	CASSSSADTQYF	TGTGCCAGCAGCTCCTCGGCAGATACGCAGTATTTT
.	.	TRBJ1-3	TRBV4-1	CASSQETGPSSGNTIYF	TGCGCCAGCAGCCAAGAAACGGGCCCAAGCTCTGGAAACACCATATATTTT
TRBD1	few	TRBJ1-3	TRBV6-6	CATGGSSSGNTIYF	TGTGCCACAGGGGGAAGCAGCTCTGGAAACACCATATATTTT
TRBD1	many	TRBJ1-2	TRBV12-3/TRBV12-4	CASRQGAGYGYTF	TGTGCCAGCAGACAGGGGGCTGGCTATGGCTACACCTTC
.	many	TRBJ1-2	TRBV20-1	CSATVPGWAGYTF	TGCAGTGCCACAGTCCCAGGGTGGGCTGGCTACACCTTC
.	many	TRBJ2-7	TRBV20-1	CSARGGHFFYEQYF	TGCAGTGCTAGAGGGGGACACTTCTTCTACGAGCAGTACTTC
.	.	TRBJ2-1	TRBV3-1	CASSPSRFEQFF	TGTGCCAGCAGTCCTTCTAGATTTGAGCAGTTCTTC
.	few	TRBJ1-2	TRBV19	CASSIVTSGRHGYTF	TGTGCCAGTAGTATAGTTACGTCAGGGAGGCATGGCTACACCTTC
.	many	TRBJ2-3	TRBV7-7	CASSLGSTDTQYF	TGTGCCAGCAGCTTAGGTAGCACAGATACGCAGTATTTT
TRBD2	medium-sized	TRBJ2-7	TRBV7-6	CASSLSGSLTYEQYF	TGTGCCAGCAGCTTAAGCGGGAGCCTGACCTACGAGCAGTACTTC